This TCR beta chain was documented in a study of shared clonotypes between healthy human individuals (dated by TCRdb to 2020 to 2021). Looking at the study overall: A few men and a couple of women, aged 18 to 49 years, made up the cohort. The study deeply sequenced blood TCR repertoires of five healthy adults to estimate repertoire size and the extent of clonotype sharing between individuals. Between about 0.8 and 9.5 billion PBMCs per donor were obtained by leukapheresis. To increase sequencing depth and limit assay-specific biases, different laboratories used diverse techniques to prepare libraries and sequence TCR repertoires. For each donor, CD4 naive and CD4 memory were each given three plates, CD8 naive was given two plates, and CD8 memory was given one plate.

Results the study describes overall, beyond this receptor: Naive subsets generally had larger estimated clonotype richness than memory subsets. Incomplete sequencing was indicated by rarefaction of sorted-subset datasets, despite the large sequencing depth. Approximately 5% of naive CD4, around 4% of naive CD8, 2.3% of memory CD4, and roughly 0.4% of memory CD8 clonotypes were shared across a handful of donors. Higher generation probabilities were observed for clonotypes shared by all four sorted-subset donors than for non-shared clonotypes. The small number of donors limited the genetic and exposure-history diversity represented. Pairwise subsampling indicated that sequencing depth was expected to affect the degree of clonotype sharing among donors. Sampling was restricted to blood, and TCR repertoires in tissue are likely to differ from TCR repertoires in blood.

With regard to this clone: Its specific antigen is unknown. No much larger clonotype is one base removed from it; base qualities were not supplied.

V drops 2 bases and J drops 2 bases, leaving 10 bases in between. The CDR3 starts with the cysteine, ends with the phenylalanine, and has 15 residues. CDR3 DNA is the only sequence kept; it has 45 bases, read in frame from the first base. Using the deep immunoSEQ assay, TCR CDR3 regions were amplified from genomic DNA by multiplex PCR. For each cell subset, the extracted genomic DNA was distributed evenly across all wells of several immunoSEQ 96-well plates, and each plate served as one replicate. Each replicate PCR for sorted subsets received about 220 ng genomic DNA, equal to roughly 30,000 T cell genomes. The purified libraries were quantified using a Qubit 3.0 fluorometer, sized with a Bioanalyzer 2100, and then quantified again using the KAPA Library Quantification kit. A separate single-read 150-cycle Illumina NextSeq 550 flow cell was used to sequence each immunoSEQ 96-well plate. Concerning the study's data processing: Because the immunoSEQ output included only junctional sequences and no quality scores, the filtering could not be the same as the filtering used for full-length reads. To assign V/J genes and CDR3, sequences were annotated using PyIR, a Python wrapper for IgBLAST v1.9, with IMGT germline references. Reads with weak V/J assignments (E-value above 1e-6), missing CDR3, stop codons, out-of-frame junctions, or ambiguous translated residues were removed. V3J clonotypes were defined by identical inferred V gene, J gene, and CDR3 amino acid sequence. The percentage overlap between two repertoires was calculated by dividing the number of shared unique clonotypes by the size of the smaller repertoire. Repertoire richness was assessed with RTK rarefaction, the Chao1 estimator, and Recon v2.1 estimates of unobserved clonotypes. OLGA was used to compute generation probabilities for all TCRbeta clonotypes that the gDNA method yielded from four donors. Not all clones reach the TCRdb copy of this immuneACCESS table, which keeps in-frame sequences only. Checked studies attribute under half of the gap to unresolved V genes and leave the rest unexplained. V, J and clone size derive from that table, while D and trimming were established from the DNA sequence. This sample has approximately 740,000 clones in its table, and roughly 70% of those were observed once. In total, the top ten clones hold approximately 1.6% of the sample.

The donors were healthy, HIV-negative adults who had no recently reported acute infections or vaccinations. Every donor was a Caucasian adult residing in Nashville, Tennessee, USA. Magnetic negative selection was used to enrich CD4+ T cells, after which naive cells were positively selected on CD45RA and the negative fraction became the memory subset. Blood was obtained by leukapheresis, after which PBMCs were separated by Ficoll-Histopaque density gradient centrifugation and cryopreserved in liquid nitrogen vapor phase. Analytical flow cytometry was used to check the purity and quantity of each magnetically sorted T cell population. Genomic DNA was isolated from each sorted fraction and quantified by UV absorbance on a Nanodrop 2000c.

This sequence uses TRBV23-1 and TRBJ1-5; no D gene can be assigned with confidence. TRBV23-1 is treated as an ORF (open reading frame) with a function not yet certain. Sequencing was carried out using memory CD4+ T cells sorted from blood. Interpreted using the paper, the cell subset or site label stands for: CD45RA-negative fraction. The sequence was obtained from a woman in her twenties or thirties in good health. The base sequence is TGCGCCAGCAGTCAACTCGGGGAGGGCAATCAGCCCCAGCATTTT. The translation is CASSQLGEGNQPQHF.